This T cell receptor beta chain was identified during a study of shared clonotypes between healthy human individuals. CDR1 is GTSNPN and CDR2 is SVGIG in the germline V gene (reference sequence). V shed 0 bases and J shed 4 bases, with 7 bases lying between them. The CDR3 length is 12 residues. Worth noting for this clone: Other DNA variants within this sample encode the same CDR3.

Method: immunoSEQ multiplex PCR; TCRdb's copy keeps in-frame clones and lacks some. The sample has approximately 2.3 million clones, approximately 95% seen once. The J gene is TRBJ2-7, the V gene TRBV30; D is perhaps TRBD1 (5 bases). Sequencing used naive CD4+ T cells from PBMCs. The sample's subset: CD45RA+ positively selected. This TCR came from a young man in good health. Some clones in this sample may be carry-over from other donors' samples. In DNA, the CDR3 is TGTGCCTGGAGTGTTCAGGGTTACGAGCAGTACTTC. Protein sequence: CAWSVQGYEQYF.